This T cell receptor beta chain stems from a study of blood T cell repertoires in COVID-19. Across the study: From the United States, Italy and Spain came samples of acute and convalescent COVID-19. Sources were T cells, B-cell-depleted T cells, or PBMCs; the material itself was cDNA or gDNA.

The CDR3 loop spans 14 amino acids. Germline CDR1 SQVTM, CDR2 ANQGSEA. V lost 7 bases, J lost 6 bases, and 10 bases stayed unmatched. This clone has only one observation. Under the authors' procedure: Estimation of nucleated cell counts relied on the amplification of reference gene primers. Some clones are missing from TCRdb's copy, which holds only in-frame ones; the method was immunoSEQ multiplex PCR. V, J and clone size derive from that table, while D and trimming were established from the DNA sequence. The sample holds 200,000 to 300,000 clones, around four fifths seen once. The V call is TRBV29-1, the J call TRBJ1-2, with 11 nucleotides matching TRBD1. Sequencing was done on a sample of peripheral blood. The TCR sequence derives from a woman aged 60-75 years with active or convalescent COVID-19. The chain's CDR3 is CSGKGQGARDGYTF. CDR3 DNA sequence: TGCAGCGGGAAAGGACAGGGGGCGCGTGATGGCTACACCTTC.